This T cell receptor (beta chain) was obtained from a study of PD-1 blockade in classical Hodgkin lymphoma. Whole-study findings and limits: Baseline TCR diversity was reportedly lower in newly diagnosed patients than healthy donors. Undefined causes, possibly disease activity or prior therapy, underlie the repertoire differences. While CD8+ TCR diversity did not rise significantly by C4D1, CD4+ TCR diversity did.

Each patient experienced a relapse that followed autologous stem cell transplantation, and brentuximab vedotin exposure varied. Best responses were complete response, partial response or progressive disease. Remarks on this clone: Its target is not known.

Only in-frame clones appear in the TCRdb table, and some are missing; sequencing was by immunoSEQ multiplex PCR. This table has 80,000 to 100,000 clones, roughly 76% appearing once. Germline V gene lookup returns CDR1 MDHEN and CDR2 SYDVKM. This CDR3 comprises 16 residues. V lost 5 bases and J 1 base, leaving 16 bases between the germline ends. The V and J genes are TRBV28 and TRBJ2-3; weak D call: TRBD2 (5 bases). The TCR was taken from a human donor with classical Hodgkin lymphoma. The sequences come from peripheral blood mononuclear cells (PBMCs), collected before the second cycle of nivolumab. The CDR3, as DNA: TGTGCCAGCAGTGAAGAGGGTAGGCAGCGCACAGATACGCAGTATTTT. Protein product: CASSEEGRQRTDTQYF.